Below, 8 T cell receptor beta chains from the same sample are listed, as sequenced in a study of post-analysis software for immune sequencing data. Antigens of these TCRs are unknown. Unique molecular identifiers featured in each of the TCR beta cDNA libraries. TCRdb redid the calling of the PCR reads with MiXCR, one entry per CDR3 protein. The sample holds about 400,000 distinct CDR3 sequences, roughly 38% seen once. Study outcomes and limitations: About 5 TRBV segments occurring more often in patients than controls included TRBV5-6, TRBV5-1 and TRBV20-1.

Source material: blood. The receptors here all came from a girl aged 5 to 17 with multiple sclerosis.

V is TRBV7-3 and J is TRBJ2-5; D possibly corresponds to TRBD2 (5 bases). This CDR3 comprises 16 residues. The germline gives CDR1 SGHTA, CDR2 FQGTGA. V lost 0 bases and J lost 11, with 22 bases in between. CDR3 nucleotide sequence: TGTGCCAGCAGCTTAACCCCCTCACTAGACCGAGTTGAGCAGTACTTC. Translated: CASSLTPSLDRVEQYF.

The table lists this clonotype with a few counts. This chain connects TRBV7-9 to TRBJ2-2; the D gene is possibly TRBD2 (5 bases). This CDR3 spans 13 amino acids. From germline, CDR1 is SEHNR and CDR2 FQNEAQ (reference sequence). Trimming removed 3 bases from V and 7 bases from J, with 9 bases in between. The DNA for the CDR3 is TGTGCCAGCAGCTTCTTAGCGAGCGGGGAGCTGTTTTTT. This sequence encodes CASSFLASGELFF.

The sample holds a few counts of this clonotype. This chain joins TRBV4-2 and TRBJ2-1, with D possibly being TRBD1 (5 bases). CDR3 length: 15 amino acids. The V gene's germline CDR1 is LGHNA and CDR2 YNFKEQ. With 1 base removed from V and 4 bases from J, the gap between germline ends came to 11 bases. The CDR3 DNA sequence: TGTGCCAGCAGCCAAGGGTTAGACAGATACAATGAGCAGTTCTTC. Translation: CASSQGLDRYNEQFF.

The J gene is TRBJ2-1, the V gene TRBV11-1; TRBD1 matches 8 bases. The CDR3 length is 15 residues. The V segment lost 4 bases and the J segment 5 bases; nucleotides outside the gene matches: 7. Germline CDR1 is SGHAT and CDR2 is FQDESV (reference sequence). CDR3 loop: CASSWGQGANNEQFF. CDR3 bases: TGTGCCAGCAGCTGGGGGCAGGGGGCGAACAATGAGCAGTTCTTC.

The chain has TRBV18 and TRBJ2-5; D is possibly TRBD2 (6 bases). CDR1 KGHSH and CDR2 LQKENI come from the germline V gene. V lost 3 bases and J lost 0, with 11 bases in between. The CDR3 extends over 15 amino acids. The CDR3 loop is CASSPRGTYQETQYF. DNA for the CDR3: TGTGCCAGCTCACCCCGGGGGACGTACCAAGAGACCCAGTACTTC. The full variable domain, with the rest looked up from reference TRBV18 and TRBJ2-5, is NAGVMQNPRHLVRRRGQEARLRCSPMKGHSHVYWYRQLPEEGLKFMVYLQKENIIDESGMPKERFSAEFPKEGPSILRIQQVVRGDSAAYFCASSPRGTYQETQYFGPGTRLLVL.

This clonotype occurred a few times. The chain has TRBV7-3 and TRBJ2-1; D possibly corresponds to TRBD2 (6 bases). Trimming cost V 5 bases and J 0 bases, with 14 bases left between them. The CDR3 runs 16 residues. The germline CDR1 and CDR2 sequences are SGHTA and FQGTGA. CDR3 coding DNA: TGTGCCAGCAGCCCCACAACTAGCTCCTCCTACAATGAGCAGTTCTTC. Amino acids: CASSPTTSSSYNEQFF.

This clonotype has more than one count but fewer than ten. J is TRBJ2-2 and V is TRBV7-6; 7 nucleotides match TRBD2. CDR3 size: 15 residues. With V trimmed by 2 bases and J by 2 bases, 2 bases remained unmatched. Germline V gene sequence: CDR1 SGHVS, CDR2 FNYEAQ. In nucleotides, the CDR3 is TGTGCCAGCAGCTTAACGGGGGGTAACACCGGGGAGCTGTTTTTT. Its protein is CASSLTGGNTGELFF.

This clonotype was seen only a few times. This rearrangement joins TRBV27 to TRBJ2-1, with TRBD1 matching 9 bases. The CDR3 spans 16 residues. V gave up 5 bases and J gave up 2 bases; unmatched junction bases: 7. The germline V gene encodes CDR1 MNHEY and CDR2 SMNVEV (reference sequence). The CDR3 bases are TGTGCCAGCAGTATCGAGGGGACAGGGCCCTACAATGAGCAGTTCTTC. Translating gives CASSIEGTGPYNEQFF.